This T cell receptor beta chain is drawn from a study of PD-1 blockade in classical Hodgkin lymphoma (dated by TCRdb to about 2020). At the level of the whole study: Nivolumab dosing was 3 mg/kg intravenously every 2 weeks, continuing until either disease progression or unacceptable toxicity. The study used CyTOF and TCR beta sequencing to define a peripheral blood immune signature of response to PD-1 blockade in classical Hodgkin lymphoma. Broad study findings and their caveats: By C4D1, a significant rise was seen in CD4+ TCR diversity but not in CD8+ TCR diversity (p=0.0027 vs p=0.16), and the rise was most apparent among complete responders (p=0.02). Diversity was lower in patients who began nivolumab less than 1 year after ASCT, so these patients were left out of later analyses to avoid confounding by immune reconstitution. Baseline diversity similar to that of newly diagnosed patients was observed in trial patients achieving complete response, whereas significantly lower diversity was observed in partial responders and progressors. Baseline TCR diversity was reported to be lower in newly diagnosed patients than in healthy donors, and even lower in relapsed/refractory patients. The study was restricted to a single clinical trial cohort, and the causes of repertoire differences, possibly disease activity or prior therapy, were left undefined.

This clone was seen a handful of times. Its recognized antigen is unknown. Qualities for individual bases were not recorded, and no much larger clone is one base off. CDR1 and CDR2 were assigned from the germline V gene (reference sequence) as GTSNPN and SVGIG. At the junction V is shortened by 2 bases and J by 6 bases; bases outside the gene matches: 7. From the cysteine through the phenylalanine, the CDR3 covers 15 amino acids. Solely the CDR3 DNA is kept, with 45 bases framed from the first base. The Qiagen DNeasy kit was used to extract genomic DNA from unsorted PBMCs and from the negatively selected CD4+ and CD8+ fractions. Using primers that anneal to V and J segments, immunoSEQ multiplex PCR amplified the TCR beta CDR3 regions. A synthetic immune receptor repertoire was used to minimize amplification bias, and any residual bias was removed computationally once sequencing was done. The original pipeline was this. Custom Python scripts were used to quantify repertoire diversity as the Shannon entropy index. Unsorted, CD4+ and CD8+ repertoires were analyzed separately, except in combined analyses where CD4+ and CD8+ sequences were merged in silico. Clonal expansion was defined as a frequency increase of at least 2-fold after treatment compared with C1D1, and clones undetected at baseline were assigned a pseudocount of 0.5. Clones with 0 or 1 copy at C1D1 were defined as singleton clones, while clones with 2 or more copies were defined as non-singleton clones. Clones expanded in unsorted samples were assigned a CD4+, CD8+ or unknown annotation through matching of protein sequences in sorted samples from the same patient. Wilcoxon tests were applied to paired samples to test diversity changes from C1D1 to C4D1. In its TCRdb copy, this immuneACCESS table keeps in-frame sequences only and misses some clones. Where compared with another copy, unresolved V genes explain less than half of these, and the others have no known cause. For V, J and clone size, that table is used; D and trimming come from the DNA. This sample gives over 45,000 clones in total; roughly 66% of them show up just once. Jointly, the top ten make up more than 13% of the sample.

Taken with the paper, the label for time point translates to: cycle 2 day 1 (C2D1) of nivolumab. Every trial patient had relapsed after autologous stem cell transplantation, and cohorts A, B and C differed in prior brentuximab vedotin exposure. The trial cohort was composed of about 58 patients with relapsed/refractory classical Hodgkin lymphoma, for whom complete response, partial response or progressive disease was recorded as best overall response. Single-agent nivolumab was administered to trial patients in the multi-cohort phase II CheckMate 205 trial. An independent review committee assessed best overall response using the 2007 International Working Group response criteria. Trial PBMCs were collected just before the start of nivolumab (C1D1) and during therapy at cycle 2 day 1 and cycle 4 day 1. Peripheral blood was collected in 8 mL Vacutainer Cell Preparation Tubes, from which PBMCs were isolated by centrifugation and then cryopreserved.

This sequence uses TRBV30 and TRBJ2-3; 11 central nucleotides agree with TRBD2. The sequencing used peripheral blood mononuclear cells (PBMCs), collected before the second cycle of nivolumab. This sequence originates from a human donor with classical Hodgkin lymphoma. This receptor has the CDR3 CAWSSLAGGRDTQYF. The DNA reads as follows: TGTGCCTGGAGTTCCCTAGCGGGAGGTCGGGATACGCAGTATTTT.